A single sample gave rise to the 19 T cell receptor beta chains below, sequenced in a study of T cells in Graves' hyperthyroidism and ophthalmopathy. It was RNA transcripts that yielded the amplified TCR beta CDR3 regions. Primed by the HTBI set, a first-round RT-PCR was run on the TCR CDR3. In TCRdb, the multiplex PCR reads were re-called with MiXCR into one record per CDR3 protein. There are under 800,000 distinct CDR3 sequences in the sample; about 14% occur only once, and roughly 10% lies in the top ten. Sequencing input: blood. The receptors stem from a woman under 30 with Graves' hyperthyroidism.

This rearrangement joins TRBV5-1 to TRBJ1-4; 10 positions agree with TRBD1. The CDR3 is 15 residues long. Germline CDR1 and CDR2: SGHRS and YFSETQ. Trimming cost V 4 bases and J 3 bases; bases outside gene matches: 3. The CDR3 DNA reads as TGCGCCAGCAGCACCGGACAGGGGGCTAATGAAAAACTGTTTTTT. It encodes CASSTGQGANEKLFF.

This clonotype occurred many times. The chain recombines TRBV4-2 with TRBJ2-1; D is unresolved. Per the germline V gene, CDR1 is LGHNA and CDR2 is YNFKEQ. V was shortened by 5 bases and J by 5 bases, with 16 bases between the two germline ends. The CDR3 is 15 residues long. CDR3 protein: CASSTPGGINNEQFF. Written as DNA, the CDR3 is TGTGCCAGCAGCACCCCTGGCGGTATAAACAATGAGCAGTTCTTC.

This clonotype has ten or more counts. The CDR3 DNA sequence: TGTGCCAGCAGCCCCGACAGAGACACCGGGGAGCTGTTTTTT. This translates into CASSPDRDTGELFF. The J gene is TRBJ2-2, the V gene TRBV2; TRBD1 is a possible D gene (5 bases). This CDR3 contains 14 residues. Trimming removed 6 bases from V and 3 bases from J, with 11 bases in between. CDR1 is SNHLY and CDR2 is FYNNEI in the germline V gene.

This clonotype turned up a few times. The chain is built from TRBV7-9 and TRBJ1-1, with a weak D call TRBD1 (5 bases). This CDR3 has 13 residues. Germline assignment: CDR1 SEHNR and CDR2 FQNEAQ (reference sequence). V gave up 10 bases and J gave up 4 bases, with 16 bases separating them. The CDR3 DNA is TGTGCCACTCAGTTGTCCGGGGGCACTGAAGCTTTCTTT. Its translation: CATQLSGGTEAFF.

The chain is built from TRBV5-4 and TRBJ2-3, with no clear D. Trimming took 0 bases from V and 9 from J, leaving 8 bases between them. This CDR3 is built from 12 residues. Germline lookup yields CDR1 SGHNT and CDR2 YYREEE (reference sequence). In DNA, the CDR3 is TGTGCCAGCAGCTTGGCCGGTTACACGCAGTATTTT. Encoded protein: CASSLAGYTQYF.

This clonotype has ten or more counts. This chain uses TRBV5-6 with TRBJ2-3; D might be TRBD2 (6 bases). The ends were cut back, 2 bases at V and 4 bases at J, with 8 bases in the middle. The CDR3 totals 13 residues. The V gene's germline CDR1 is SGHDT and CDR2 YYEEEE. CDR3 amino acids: CASSLAGPDTQYF. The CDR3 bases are TGTGCCAGCAGCTTAGCGGGTCCAGATACGCAGTATTTT.

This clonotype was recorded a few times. In DNA form, the CDR3 reads TGTGCCAGCAGTTCACAGGGGATCGGGGAGCTGTTTTTT. This codes for CASSSQGIGELFF. This rearrangement joins TRBV27 to TRBJ2-2; 7 nucleotides match TRBD1. CDR1 is MNHEY, CDR2 SMNVEV, per germline (reference sequence). CDR3 length: 13 amino acids. V was clipped by 4 bases and J by 7 bases; unmatched bases: 3.

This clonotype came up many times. CDR3 residues: CASSNMVLASGSDHSYNEQFF. CDR3 coding DNA: TGTGCCAGCAGCAACATGGTCTTGGCTAGCGGGAGTGATCACTCCTACAATGAGCAGTTCTTC. The chain recombines TRBV7-2 with TRBJ2-1; 10 nucleotides align to TRBD2. This CDR3 is built from 21 residues. Germline V gene sequence: CDR1 SGHTA, CDR2 FQGNSA. V lost 5 bases to trimming and J lost 0 bases; unmatched junction nucleotides: 19.

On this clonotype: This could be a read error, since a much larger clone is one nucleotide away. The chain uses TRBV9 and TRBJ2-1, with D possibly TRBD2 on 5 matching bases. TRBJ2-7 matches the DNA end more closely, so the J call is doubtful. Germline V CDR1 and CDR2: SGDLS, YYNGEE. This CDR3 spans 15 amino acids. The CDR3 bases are TGTGCCAGCAGCGTAGACGGACTGGCTAACAATGAGCAGTACTTC. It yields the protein CASSVDGLANNEQYF.

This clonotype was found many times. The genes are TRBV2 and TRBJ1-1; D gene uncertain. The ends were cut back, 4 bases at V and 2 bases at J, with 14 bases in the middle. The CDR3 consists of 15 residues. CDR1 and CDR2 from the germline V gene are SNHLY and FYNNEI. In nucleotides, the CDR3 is TGTGCCAGCAGTGTGGTTTTTTCGAAAAACACTGAAGCTTTCTTT. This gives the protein CASSVVFSKNTEAFF.

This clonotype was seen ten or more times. The DNA for the CDR3 is TGTGCCAGCAGCTTACGGGGGGGAACGAATGAGCAGTTCTTC. This codes for CASSLRGGTNEQFF. This rearrangement joins TRBV7-3 to TRBJ2-1; 8 bases are shared with TRBD2. The V and J ends lost 2 bases and 7 bases, in that order; junction bases with no gene match: 4. Germline assignment: CDR1 SGHTA and CDR2 FQGTGA. The CDR3 length is 14 residues.

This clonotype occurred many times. The CDR3 is CASSEDGRTATYNEQFF. The DNA for the CDR3 is TGTGCCAGCAGTGAGGACGGGCGAACGGCGACCTACAATGAGCAGTTCTTC. V is TRBV2 and J is TRBJ2-1; D gene uncertain. CDR3 size: 17 residues. Germline CDR1 is SNHLY and CDR2 is FYNNEI. Trimming cost V 3 bases and J 2 bases, with 17 bases left between them.

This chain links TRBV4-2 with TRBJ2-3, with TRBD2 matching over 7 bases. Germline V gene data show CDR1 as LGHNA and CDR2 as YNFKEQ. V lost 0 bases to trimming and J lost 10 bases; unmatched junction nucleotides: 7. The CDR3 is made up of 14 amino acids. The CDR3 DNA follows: TGTGCCAGCAGCCAAGATAGAACGGGGGGTGCGCAGTATTTT. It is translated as CASSQDRTGGAQYF.

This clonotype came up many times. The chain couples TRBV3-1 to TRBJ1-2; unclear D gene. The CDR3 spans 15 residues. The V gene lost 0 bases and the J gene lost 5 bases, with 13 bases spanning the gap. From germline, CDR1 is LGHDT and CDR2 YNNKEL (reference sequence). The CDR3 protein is CASSQDWTSGYGYTF. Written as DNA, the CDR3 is TGTGCCAGCAGCCAAGATTGGACCTCTGGGTATGGCTACACCTTC. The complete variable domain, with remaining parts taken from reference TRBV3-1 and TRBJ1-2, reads DTAVSQTPKYLVTQMGNDKSIKCEQNLGHDTMYWYKQDSKKFLKIMFSYNNKELIINETVPNRFSPKSPDKAHLNLHINSLELGDSAVYFCASSQDWTSGYGYTFGSGTRLTVV.

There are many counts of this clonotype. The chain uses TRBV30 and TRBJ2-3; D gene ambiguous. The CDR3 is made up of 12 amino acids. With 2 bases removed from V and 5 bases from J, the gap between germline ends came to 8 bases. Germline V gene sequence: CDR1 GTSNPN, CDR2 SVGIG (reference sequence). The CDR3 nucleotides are TGTGCCTGGAGTCTCTCCGTAGATACGCAGTATTTT. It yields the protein CAWSLSVDTQYF.

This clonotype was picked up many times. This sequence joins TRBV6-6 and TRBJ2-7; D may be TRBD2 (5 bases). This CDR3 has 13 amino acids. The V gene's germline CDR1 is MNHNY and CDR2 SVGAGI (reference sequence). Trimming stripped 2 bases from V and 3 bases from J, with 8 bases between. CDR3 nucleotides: TGTGCCAGCAGTTACAAGGGAGACTACGAGCAGTACTTC. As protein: CASSYKGDYEQYF.

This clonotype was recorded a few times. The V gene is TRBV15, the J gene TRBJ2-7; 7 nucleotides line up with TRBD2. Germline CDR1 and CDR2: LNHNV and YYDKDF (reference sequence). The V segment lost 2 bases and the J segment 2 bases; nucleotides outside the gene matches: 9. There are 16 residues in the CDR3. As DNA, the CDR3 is TGTGCCACCAGCAGACGCGGGGCGGGAGCGACCTACGAGCAGTACTTC. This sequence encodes CATSRRGAGATYEQYF.

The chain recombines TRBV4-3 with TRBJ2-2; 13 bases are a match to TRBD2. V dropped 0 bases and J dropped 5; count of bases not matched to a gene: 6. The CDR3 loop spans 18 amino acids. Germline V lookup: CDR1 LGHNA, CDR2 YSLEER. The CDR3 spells CASSQDPLAGGPTGELFF. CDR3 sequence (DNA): TGCGCCAGCAGCCAAGATCCACTAGCGGGAGGGCCGACCGGGGAGCTGTTTTTT.

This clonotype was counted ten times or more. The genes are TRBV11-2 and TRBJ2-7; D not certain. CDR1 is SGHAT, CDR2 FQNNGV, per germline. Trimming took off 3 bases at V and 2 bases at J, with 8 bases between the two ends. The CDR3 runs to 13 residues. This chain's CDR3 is CASSLGYTYEQYF. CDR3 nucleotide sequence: TGTGCCAGCAGCTTGGGATACACCTACGAGCAGTACTTC. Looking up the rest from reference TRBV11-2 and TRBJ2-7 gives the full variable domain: EAGVAQSPRYKIIEKRQSVAFWCNPISGHATLYWYQQILGQGPKLLIQFQNNGVVDDSQLPKDRFSAERLKGVDSTLKIQPAKLEDSAVYLCASSLGYTYEQYFGPGTRLTVT.